Listed below are T cell receptor beta chains from one sample, sequenced in a study of blood T cell repertoires in COVID-19. Here immunoSEQ multiplex PCR was the method, and the copy in TCRdb shows in-frame clones only, minus some. The table lists 150,000 to 200,000 clones, 80% to 90% of them singletons. Sequencing input: peripheral blood. All receptors come from a woman in her sixties or seventies with acute or convalescent COVID-19. Each CDR3 is given with its conserved first and last residue. The D gene is left open where the match is weak. Size is stated for part of the rows, as once, few or many counts, or as a class when the clone is expanded.

j_call cdr3_length clone_size v_call d_call cdr3_nt cdr3_aa
TRBJ1-4 15 . TRBV6-2/TRBV6-3 . TGTGCCAGCAGTTACTCCGGTCTTGCTAATGAAAAACTGTTTTTT CASSYSGLANEKLFF
TRBJ2-7 14 . TRBV3-1/TRBV3-2 . TGTGCCAGCAGCCTGAAACCTAGCATCGACGAGCAGTACTTC CASSLKPSIDEQYF
TRBJ2-1 15 . TRBV28 . TGTGCCTCCGCGGGGGCTAGCGGTTCCTACAATGAGCAGTTCTTC CASAGASGSYNEQFF
TRBJ2-1 15 . TRBV9 TRBD2 TGTGCCAGCAGCGTAGCGGGGGGGTCCTACAATGAGCAGTTCTTC CASSVAGGSYNEQFF
TRBJ2-7 14 . TRBV15 TRBD2 TGTGCCACCAGCAGGTGGACTAGCGGCGACGAGCAGTACTTC CATSRWTSGDEQYF
TRBJ1-2 13 . TRBV4-1 . TGCGCCAGCAGCCGGATTACGGAGGTTAAGTACACCTTC CASSRITEVKYTF
TRBJ1-2 15 . TRBV18 TRBD1 TGTGCCAGCTCACCACCCCTCGGACAGGGGGCTGGCTACACCTTC CASSPPLGQGAGYTF
TRBJ2-7 15 . TRBV7-9 . TGTGCCAGCAGCCCCAGGGGGATAGCGGACTACGAGCAGTACTTC CASSPRGIADYEQYF
TRBJ1-5 14 . TRBV6-2/TRBV6-3 TRBD1 TGTGCCAGCAGCTGGGGACAGGGTGGGCAGCCCCAGCATTTT CASSWGQGGQPQHF
TRBJ1-2 14 . TRBV9 . TGTGCCAGCAGCGTAGGGGCAGGGAACTATGGCTACACCTTC CASSVGAGNYGYTF
TRBJ1-5 14 . TRBV4-1 . TGCGCCAGCAGCCAAGGTGGCAACAATCAGCCCCAGCATTTT CASSQGGNNQPQHF
TRBJ2-1 15 . TRBV7-2 TRBD1 TGTGCCAGCAGCTTAAGAGGGGGCAACTACAATGAGCAGTTCTTC CASSLRGGNYNEQFF
TRBJ1-4 14 . TRBV6-5 . TGTGCCAGCAGCCGAGACAGGCGTAACGAAAAACTGTTTTTT CASSRDRRNEKLFF
TRBJ1-2 15 . TRBV5-1 TRBD1 TGCGCCAGCAGTCTTTCTGGACAGGGGATCTATGGCTACACCTTC CASSLSGQGIYGYTF
TRBJ1-2 14 few TRBV6-1 . TGTGCCAGCAGTGAATTCGACAGTCCGACGGGCTACACCTTC CASSEFDSPTGYTF
TRBJ2-7 15 . TRBV3-1/TRBV3-2 TRBD1 TGTGCCAGCAGCCAAAGGGACAGACGCTCCTACGAGCAGTACTTC CASSQRDRRSYEQYF
TRBJ2-5 15 . TRBV7-9 . TGTGCCAGCAGCGCCCCCTCAGGCGAACAAGAGACCCAGTACTTC CASSAPSGEQETQYF
TRBJ2-3 15 . TRBV30 . TGTGCCTGGAGTGTACAAGGGGGTAGCACAGATACGCAGTATTTT CAWSVQGGSTDTQYF
TRBJ1-5 17 . TRBV6-2/TRBV6-3 TRBD1 TGTGCCAGCAGTTACTCGACCGGGACAGGGGGCGGACAGCCCCAGCATTTT CASSYSTGTGGGQPQHF
TRBJ1-2 16 once TRBV6-5 TRBD1 TGTGCCAGCAGTTCCGCCGACAGGGGGCGATTGTATGGCTACACCTTC CASSSADRGRLYGYTF
TRBJ1-4 14 . TRBV6-6 TRBD1 TGTGCCAGCGTATCCAGGGGGCTGGGCGAAAAACTGTTTTTT CASVSRGLGEKLFF
TRBJ1-2 15 . TRBV30 TRBD1 TGTGCCTGGAGTGTATCAGGGGGAAGATCCTATGGCTACACCTTC CAWSVSGGRSYGYTF
TRBJ1-2 14 once TRBV2 TRBD1 TGTGCCAGCAGTGCCAGCGCAGGGGGCTGGGGCTACACCTTC CASSASAGGWGYTF
TRBJ1-5 17 . TRBV27 TRBD1 TGTGCCAGCAGTTCAAGACCCCCGGGACAGGGAAGTCAGCCCCAGCATTTT CASSSRPPGQGSQPQHF
TRBJ2-3 16 . TRBV13 . TGTGCCAGCAGCTTATATGGTATGACAGGCACAGATACGCAGTATTTT CASSLYGMTGTDTQYF
TRBJ2-3 15 . TRBV7-9 TRBD2 TGTGCCAGCAGCCATGGGACTAGCGGCTTAGATACGCAGTATTTT CASSHGTSGLDTQYF
TRBJ1-5 13 . TRBV5-4 . TGTGCCAGCAGCCGCGACAGTAATCAGCCCCAGCATTTT CASSRDSNQPQHF